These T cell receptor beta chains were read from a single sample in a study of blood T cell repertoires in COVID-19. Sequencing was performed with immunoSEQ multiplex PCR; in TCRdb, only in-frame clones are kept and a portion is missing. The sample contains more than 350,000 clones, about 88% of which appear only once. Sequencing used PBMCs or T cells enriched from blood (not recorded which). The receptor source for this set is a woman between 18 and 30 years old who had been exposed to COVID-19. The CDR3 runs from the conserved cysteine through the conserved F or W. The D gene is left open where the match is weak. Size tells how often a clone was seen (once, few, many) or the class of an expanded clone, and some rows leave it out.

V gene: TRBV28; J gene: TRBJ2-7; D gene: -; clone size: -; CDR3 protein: CASKLGQFYEQYF; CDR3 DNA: TGTGCCAGCAAACTTGGACAGTTCTACGAGCAGTACTTC
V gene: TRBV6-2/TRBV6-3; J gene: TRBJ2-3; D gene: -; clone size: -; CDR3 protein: CASSHWGPGGQTRPDTQYF; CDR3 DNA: TGTGCCAGCAGTCACTGGGGGCCCGGGGGACAGACACGTCCAGATACGCAGTATTTT
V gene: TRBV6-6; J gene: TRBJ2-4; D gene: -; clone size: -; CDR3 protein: CASSPPYGEGDKNIQYF; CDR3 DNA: TGTGCCAGCAGTCCCCCCTACGGGGAAGGTGACAAAAACATTCAGTACTTC
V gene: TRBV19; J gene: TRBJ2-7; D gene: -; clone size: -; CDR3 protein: CASSIGGGPYEQYF; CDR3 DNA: TGTGCCAGTAGTATAGGAGGAGGGCCCTACGAGCAGTACTTC
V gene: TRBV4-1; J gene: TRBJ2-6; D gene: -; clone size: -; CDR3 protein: CASSQDRVSGANVLTF; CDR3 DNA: TGCGCCAGCAGCCAAGACAGGGTCTCTGGGGCCAACGTCCTGACTTTC
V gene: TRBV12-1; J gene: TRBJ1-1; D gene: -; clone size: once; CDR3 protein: CASSKDKGTEAFF; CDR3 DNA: TGTGCCAGCAGCAAGGACAAAGGCACTGAAGCTTTCTTT
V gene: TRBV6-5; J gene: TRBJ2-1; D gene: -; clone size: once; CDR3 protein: CASSMGAGPNEQFF; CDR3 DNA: TGTGCCAGCAGTATGGGGGCTGGGCCCAATGAGCAGTTCTTC
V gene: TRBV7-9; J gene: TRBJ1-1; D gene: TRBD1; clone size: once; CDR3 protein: CASSSRQGTNTEAFF; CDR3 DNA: TGTGCCAGCAGCTCAAGACAGGGAACGAACACTGAAGCTTTCTTT
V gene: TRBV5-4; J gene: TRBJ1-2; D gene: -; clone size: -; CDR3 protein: CASSTAEIGDYGYTF; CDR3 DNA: TGTGCCAGCAGCACGGCCGAGATAGGGGACTATGGCTACACCTTC
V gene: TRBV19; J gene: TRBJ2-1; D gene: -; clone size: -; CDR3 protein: CASSSLATQFF; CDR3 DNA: TGTGCCAGTAGTTCGTTAGCGACGCAGTTCTTC
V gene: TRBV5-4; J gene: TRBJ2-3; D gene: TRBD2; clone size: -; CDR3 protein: CASSLGGRAVDTQYF; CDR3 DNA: TGTGCCAGCAGCTTGGGTGGGAGGGCCGTAGATACGCAGTATTTT
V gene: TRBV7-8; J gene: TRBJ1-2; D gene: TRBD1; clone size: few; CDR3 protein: CASSPGTGGILSYGYTF; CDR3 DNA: TGTGCCAGCAGCCCTGGGACAGGGGGAATCTTAAGTTATGGCTACACCTTC
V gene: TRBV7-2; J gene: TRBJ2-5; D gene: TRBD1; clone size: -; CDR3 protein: CASSPAPGQGWETQYF; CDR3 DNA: TGTGCCAGCAGCCCCGCTCCGGGACAGGGATGGGAGACCCAGTACTTC
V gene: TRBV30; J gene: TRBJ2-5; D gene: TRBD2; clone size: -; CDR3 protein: CAWSNSLGGSLQETQYF; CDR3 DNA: TGTGCCTGGAGTAACAGCCTGGGGGGGTCCCTCCAAGAGACCCAGTACTTC
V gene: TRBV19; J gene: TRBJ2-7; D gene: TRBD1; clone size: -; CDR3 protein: CASSTQGAIEQYF; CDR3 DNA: TGTGCCAGTAGTACACAGGGGGCTATCGAGCAGTACTTC
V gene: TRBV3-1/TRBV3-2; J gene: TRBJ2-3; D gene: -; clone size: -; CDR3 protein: CASSQEPRLGASTDTQYF; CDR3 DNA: TGTGCCAGCAGCCAAGAACCCCGACTAGGTGCTAGCACAGATACGCAGTATTTT
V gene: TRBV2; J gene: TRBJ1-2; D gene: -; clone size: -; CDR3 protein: CASSVNSRGYTF; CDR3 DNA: TGTGCCAGCAGTGTGAACTCGAGGGGCTACACCTTC
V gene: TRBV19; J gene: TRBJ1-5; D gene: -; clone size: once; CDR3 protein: CASSPGGAGNQPQHF; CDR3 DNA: TGTGCCAGTAGTCCGGGGGGCGCGGGCAATCAGCCCCAGCATTTT